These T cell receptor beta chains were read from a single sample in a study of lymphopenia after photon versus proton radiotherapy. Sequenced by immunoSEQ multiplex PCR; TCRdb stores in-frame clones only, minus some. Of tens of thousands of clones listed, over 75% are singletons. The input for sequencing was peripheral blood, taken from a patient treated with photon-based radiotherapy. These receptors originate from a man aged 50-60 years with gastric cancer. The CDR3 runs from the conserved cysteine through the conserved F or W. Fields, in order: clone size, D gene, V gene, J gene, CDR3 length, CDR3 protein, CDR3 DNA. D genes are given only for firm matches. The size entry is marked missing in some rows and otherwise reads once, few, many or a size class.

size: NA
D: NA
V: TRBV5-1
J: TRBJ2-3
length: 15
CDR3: CASSLESVGTDTQYF
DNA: TGCGCCAGCAGCTTGGAGTCTGTGGGTACAGATACGCAGTATTTT

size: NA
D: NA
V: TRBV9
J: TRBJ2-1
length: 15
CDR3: CASSVGVGGGNEQFF
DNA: TGTGCCAGCAGCGTAGGGGTCGGTGGGGGCAATGAGCAGTTCTTC

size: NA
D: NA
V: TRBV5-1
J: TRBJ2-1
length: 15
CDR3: CASSLDAVPYNEQFF
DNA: TGCGCCAGCAGCTTGGACGCGGTGCCCTACAATGAGCAGTTCTTC

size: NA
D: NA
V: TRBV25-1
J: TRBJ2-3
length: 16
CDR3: CASSDSRDGGTDTQYF
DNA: TGTGCCAGCAGTGATTCCCGGGATGGGGGGACAGATACGCAGTATTTT

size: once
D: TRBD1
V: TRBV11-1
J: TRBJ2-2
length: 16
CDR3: CASSSDRGGNTGELFF
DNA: TGTGCCAGCAGCTCCGACAGGGGCGGGAACACCGGGGAGCTGTTTTTT

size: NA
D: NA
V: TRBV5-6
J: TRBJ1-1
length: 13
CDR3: CASSRILNTEAFF
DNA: TGTGCCAGCAGCCGAATCCTGAACACTGAAGCTTTCTTT

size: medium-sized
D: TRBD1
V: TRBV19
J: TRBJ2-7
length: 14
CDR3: CASSYTGTGGEQYF
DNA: TGTGCCAGTAGTTATACCGGGACAGGGGGCGAGCAGTACTTC

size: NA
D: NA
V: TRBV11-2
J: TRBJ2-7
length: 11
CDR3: CASSLIHEQYF
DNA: TGTGCCAGCAGCTTAATTCACGAGCAGTACTTC

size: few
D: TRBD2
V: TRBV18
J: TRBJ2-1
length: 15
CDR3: CASSPRTSDYNEQFF
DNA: TGTGCCAGCTCACCACGGACTAGCGACTACAATGAGCAGTTCTTC

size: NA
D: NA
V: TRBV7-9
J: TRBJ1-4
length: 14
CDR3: CASSQGRGREKLFF
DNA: TGTGCCAGCAGCCAAGGGCGGGGTCGAGAAAAACTGTTTTTT